The sequence of this TCR beta chain was determined in a study of T-cell reconstitution after alpha-beta-depleted transplantation in children. The sample holds many counts of this clonotype. The V gene's germline CDR1 is SNHLY and CDR2 FYNNEI. V was pared by 1 base and J by 5 bases, with 11 bases between. The CDR3 consists of 15 residues. This sample's TCRbeta library carried unique molecular identifier barcodes. TCRdb ran MiXCR on the PCR reads and lists one entry per CDR3 protein. The sample includes approximately 240,000 distinct CDR3 sequences, approximately 10% of them seen just once. This receptor was identified in a child less than two years old with acute myeloid leukemia, due to receive a stem cell transplant. Sequencing used PBMCs, obtained before TCRalphabeta/CD19-depleted stem cell transplant. The chain uses TRBV2 and TRBJ2-2; D unresolved. This chain's CDR3 is CASSEEGSGTGELFF. The CDR3 DNA follows: TGTGCCAGCAGTGAAGAGGGAAGTGGGACCGGGGAGCTGTTTTTT.